Each of the 15 T cell receptor beta chains below was sequenced from the same sample in a study of blood T cell repertoires in COVID-19. TCRdb keeps only in-frame clones here, not all; method: immunoSEQ multiplex PCR. The profile shows 120,000 or so clones, over 75% of them singletons. Sequencing input: peripheral blood. These receptors were obtained from a woman at least 80 years old with acute or convalescent COVID-19.

The chain recombines TRBV7-2 with TRBJ1-2, with a tentative D call TRBD1 (6 bases). The CDR3 loop spans 15 amino acids. Germline-derived CDR1 and CDR2 are SGHTA and FQGNSA. V was clipped by 1 base and J by 2 bases, with 11 bases between them. CDR3 protein: CASSLGGGTNYGYTF. The CDR3 nucleotides read TGTGCCAGCAGCTTAGGTGGGGGCACCAACTATGGCTACACCTTC.

This chain joins TRBV21-1 and TRBJ2-3; the table's D call, TRBD2, has no DNA check behind it. TRBV21-1 is a known pseudogene. This CDR3 spans 16 amino acids. The CDR3 reads CASSKGTAGSCKEQYF. CDR3 in DNA: TGTGCCAGCAGCAAAGGTACAGCGGGGTCTTGCAAGGAGCAGTATTTT.

The chain links TRBV11-2 to TRBJ2-6; no definite D call. V shed 7 bases and J shed 1 base, with 5 bases lying between them. This CDR3 spans 13 amino acids. Germline V gene sequence: CDR1 SGHAT, CDR2 FQNNGV. Here the CDR3 reads CASMESGANVLTF. The DNA of the CDR3 is TGTGCCAGCATGGAGTCTGGGGCCAACGTCCTGACTTTC. Full variable domain (rest looked up from reference TRBV11-2 and TRBJ2-6): EAGVAQSPRYKIIEKRQSVAFWCNPISGHATLYWYQQILGQGPKLLIQFQNNGVVDDSQLPKDRFSAERLKGVDSTLKIQPAKLEDSAVYLCASMESGANVLTFGAGSRLTVL.

The chain employs TRBV7-9 and TRBJ1-3; D gene unclear. CDR1 and CDR2 (germline): SEHNR, FQNEAQ (reference sequence). CDR3 size: 13 residues. Deletions cut 5 bases from V and 4 bases from J, with 9 bases between. The chain's CDR3 is CASSRIEGNTIYF. The CDR3 region has the DNA TGTGCCAGCAGCCGCATCGAGGGAAACACCATATATTTT.

To note about this clone: The junction departs from germline at one end; a sequencing error may be responsible. The chain employs TRBV28 and TRBJ1-2; D unresolved. Germline lookup yields CDR1 MDHEN and CDR2 SYDVKM. This CDR3 has 11 residues. As DNA, the CDR3 is TGTGCCAGCAGTTTAGCGGCGCGATCAGTATTC. This sequence encodes CASSLAARSVF.

This chain connects TRBV6-5 to TRBJ1-6, with D uncertain. V was shortened by 8 bases and J by 4 bases, with 15 bases between the two germline ends. Germline V lookup: CDR1 MNHEY, CDR2 SVGAGI. CDR3 length equals 15 residues. CDR3 nucleotide sequence: TGTGCCAGCTCTCCAAGGACTTTTTATAATTCACCCCTCCACTTT. Protein sequence: CASSPRTFYNSPLHF.

The rearrangement uses TRBV15 and TRBJ1-1, with 7 bases matching TRBD1. This CDR3 has 15 amino acids. Per germline, CDR1 LNHNV and CDR2 YYDKDF (reference sequence). V gave up 0 bases and J gave up 1 base; unmatched junction bases: 2. Here the CDR3 DNA reads TGTGCCACCAGCAGAGATCAGGGGGGGAACACTGAAGCTTTCTTT. Translating gives CATSRDQGGNTEAFF.

J is TRBJ2-5 and V is TRBV24-1; 8 bases map to TRBD1. V lost 4 bases, J lost 5 bases, and 5 bases stayed unmatched. Germline CDR1 is KGHDR and CDR2 is SFDVKD. CDR3 length equals 14 residues. CDR3 in DNA: TGTGCCACCAGTGACACAGGGGGGACGGAGACCCAGTACTTC. It specifies CATSDTGGTETQYF.

This clone came up once. This chain connects TRBV7-9 to TRBJ1-4, with D unclear. This CDR3 comprises 15 residues. Germline CDR1 is SEHNR and CDR2 is FQNEAQ (reference sequence). V gave up 5 bases and J gave up 10 bases, with 20 bases separating them. The CDR3 reads CASSLGPSRDVKLFF. In nucleotides, the CDR3 is TGTGCCAGCAGCCTCGGACCCTCCCGGGATGTAAAACTGTTTTTT.

The chain is built from TRBV24-1 and TRBJ1-1, with a weak D call TRBD1 (5 bases). The CDR3 is made up of 14 amino acids. The V gene's germline CDR1 is KGHDR and CDR2 SFDVKD. The ends were cut back, 3 bases at V and 7 bases at J, with 14 bases in the middle. This chain's CDR3 is CATSDPTGPGEAFF. CDR3 nucleotide sequence: TGTGCCACCAGTGATCCTACAGGACCCGGTGAAGCTTTCTTT.

This clone was detected only a few times. The rearrangement joins TRBV3-1 (or the pseudogene TRBV3-2) to TRBJ2-3, with D tentatively TRBD2 (5 bases). The ends were cut back, 4 bases at V and 4 bases at J, with 15 bases in the middle. This CDR3 is 15 amino acids long. Germline V gene sequence: CDR1 LGHDT, CDR2 YNNKEL (reference sequence). CDR3 in DNA: TGTGCCAGCAGCCCCCGTTGGGCGGGTGCAGATACGCAGTATTTT. Protein sequence: CASSPRWAGADTQYF.

This sequence joins TRBV6-2 or TRBV6-3 and TRBJ2-7, with 7 bases fitting TRBD1. The trim removed 3 bases at V and 7 bases at J, leaving 12 bases unmatched. The CDR3 spans 15 residues. The germline CDR1 and CDR2 sequences are MNHEY and SVGEGT. CDR3 coding DNA: TGTGCCAGCAGTTATATCCGGGACAGCACTCGGGAGCAGTACTTC. Translation: CASSYIRDSTREQYF.

The J gene is TRBJ1-2, the V gene TRBV20-1; 10 nucleotides line up with TRBD1. The germline gives CDR1 DFQATT, CDR2 SNEGSKA (reference sequence). This CDR3 has 10 residues. The CDR3 DNA reads TGCAGGGGACAGGGGTATGGCTACACCTTC. Translated, it gives CRGQGYGYTF.

The chain uses TRBV3-1 (or the pseudogene TRBV3-2) and TRBJ2-7; 14 nucleotides agree with TRBD2. The CDR3 spans 16 residues. The J segment lost 7 bases and the V segment lost 1 base, leaving 6 bases of the junction unmatched. CDR1 and CDR2 from the germline V gene are LGHDT and YNNKEL (reference sequence). This chain's CDR3 is CASSQGGLAGAREQYF. DNA of the CDR3: TGTGCCAGCAGCCAAGGGGGACTAGCGGGAGCGAGGGAGCAGTACTTC.

There are a few counts of this clone. The V gene is TRBV4-2, the J gene TRBJ2-3; unclear D gene. The V gene lost 1 base and the J gene lost 2 bases, with 4 bases spanning the gap. This CDR3 comprises 13 residues. Germline values: CDR1 LGHNA, CDR2 YNFKEQ. CDR3: CASSQGLTDTQYF. CDR3 sequence (DNA): TGTGCCAGCAGCCAAGGTCTCACAGATACGCAGTATTTT.